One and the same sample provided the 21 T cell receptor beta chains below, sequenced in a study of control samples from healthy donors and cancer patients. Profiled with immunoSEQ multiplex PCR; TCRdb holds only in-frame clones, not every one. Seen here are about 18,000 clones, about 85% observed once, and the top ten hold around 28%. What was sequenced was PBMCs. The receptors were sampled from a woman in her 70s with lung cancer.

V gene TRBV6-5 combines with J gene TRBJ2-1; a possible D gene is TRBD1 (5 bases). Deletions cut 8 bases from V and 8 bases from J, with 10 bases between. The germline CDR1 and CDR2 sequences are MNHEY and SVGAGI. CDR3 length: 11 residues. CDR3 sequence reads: CASATRDEQFF. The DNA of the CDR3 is TGTGCCAGCGCGACCAGGGATGAGCAGTTCTTC.

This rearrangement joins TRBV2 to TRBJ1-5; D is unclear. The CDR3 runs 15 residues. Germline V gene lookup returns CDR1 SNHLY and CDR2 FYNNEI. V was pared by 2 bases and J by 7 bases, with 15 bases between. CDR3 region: CASSERGTWGQPQHF. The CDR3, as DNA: TGTGCCAGCAGTGAACGAGGTACCTGGGGACAGCCCCAGCATTTT.

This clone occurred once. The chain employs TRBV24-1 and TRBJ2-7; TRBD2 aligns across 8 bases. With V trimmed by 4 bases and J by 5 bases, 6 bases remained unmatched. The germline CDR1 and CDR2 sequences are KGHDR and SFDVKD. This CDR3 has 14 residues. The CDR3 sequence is CATSDSGLADEQYF. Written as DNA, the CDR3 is TGTGCCACCAGTGACTCTGGACTAGCCGACGAGCAGTACTTC.

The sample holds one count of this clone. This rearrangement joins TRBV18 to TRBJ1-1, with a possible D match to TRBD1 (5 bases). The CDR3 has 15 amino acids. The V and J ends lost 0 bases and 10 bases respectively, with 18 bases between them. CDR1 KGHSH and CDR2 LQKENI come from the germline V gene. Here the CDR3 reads CASSPPTARPERAFF. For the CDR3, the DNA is TGTGCCAGCTCACCACCGACAGCTCGCCCCGAGAGAGCTTTCTTT.

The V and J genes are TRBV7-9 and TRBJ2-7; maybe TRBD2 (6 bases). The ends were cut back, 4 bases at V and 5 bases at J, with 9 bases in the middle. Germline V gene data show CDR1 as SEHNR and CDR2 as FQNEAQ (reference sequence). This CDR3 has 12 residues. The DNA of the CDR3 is TGTGCCAGCAGCTGGCAGCGGGACGAGCAGTACTTC. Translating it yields CASSWQRDEQYF.

CDR3 DNA sequence: TGTGCCAGCAGTACAGCTGACTATGGCTACACCTTC. This codes for CASSTADYGYTF. The J gene is TRBJ1-2, the V gene TRBV7-9; D uncertain. Germline-derived CDR1 and CDR2 are SEHNR and FQNEAQ (reference sequence). The CDR3 has 12 amino acids. Trimming removed 6 bases at V and 3 bases at J, with 8 bases between.

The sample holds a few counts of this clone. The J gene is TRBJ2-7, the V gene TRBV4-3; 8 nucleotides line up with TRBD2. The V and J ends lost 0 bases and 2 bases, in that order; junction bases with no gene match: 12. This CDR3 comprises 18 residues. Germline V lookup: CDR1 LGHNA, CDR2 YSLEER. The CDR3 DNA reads TGCGCCAGCAGCCAAGAATTCCTGACTAGCGCTCTAACCTACGAGCAGTACTTC. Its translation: CASSQEFLTSALTYEQYF.

As DNA, the CDR3 is TGTGCCAGCTCACCTCGACAGGGAGAGGGCACTGAAGCTTTCTTT. It codes for CASSPRQGEGTEAFF. The rearrangement links TRBV18 to TRBJ1-1, with 7 bases fitting TRBD1. V shed 3 bases and J 4 bases; nucleotides not matched to a gene: 8. The CDR3 consists of 15 residues. Germline CDR1 is KGHSH and CDR2 is LQKENI.

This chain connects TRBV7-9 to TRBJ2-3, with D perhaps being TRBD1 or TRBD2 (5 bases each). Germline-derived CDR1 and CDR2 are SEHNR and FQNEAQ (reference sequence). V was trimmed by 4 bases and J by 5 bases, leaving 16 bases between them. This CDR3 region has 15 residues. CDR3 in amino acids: CASSWNRGPEDTQYF. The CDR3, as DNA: TGTGCCAGCAGCTGGAACCGGGGCCCGGAAGATACGCAGTATTTT.

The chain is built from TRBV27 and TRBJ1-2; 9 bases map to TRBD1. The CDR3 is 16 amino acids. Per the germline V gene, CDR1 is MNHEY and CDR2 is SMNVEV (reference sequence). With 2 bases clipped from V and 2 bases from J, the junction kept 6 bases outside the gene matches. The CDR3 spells CASSLKGQGHNYGYTF. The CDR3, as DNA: TGTGCCAGCAGTTTAAAGGGACAGGGCCACAACTATGGCTACACCTTC.

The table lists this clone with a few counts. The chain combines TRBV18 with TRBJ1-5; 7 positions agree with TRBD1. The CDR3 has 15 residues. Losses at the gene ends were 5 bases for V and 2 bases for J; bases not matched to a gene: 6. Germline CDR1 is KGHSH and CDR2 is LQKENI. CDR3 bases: TGTGCCAGCTCATTGAACAGGGGCGGCAATCAGCCCCAGCATTTT. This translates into CASSLNRGGNQPQHF.

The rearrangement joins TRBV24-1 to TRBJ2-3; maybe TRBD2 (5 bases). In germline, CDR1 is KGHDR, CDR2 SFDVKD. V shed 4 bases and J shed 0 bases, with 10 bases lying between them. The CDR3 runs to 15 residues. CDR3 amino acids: CATSDRRLSTDTQYF. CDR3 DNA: TGTGCCACCAGTGACAGGAGACTAAGCACAGATACGCAGTATTTT.

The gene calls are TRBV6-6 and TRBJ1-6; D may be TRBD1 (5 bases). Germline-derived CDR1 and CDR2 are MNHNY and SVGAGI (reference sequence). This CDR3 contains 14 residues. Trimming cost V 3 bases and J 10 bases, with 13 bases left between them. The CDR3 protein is CASSYDSDGSPLHF. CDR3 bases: TGTGCCAGCAGTTATGACAGCGATGGATCACCCCTCCACTTT.

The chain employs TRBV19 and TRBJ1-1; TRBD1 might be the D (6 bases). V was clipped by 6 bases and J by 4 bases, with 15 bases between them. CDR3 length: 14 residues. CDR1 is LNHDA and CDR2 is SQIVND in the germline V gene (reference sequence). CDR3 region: CASRKGVRGTEAFF. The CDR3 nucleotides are TGTGCCAGTAGGAAGGGGGTGAGAGGCACTGAAGCTTTCTTT.

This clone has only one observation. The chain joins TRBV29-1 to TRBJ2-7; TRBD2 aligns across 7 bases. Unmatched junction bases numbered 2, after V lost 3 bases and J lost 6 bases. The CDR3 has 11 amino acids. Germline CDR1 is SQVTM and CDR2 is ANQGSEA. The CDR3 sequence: CSVEGGGEQYF. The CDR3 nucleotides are TGCAGCGTTGAGGGCGGGGGCGAGCAGTACTTC.

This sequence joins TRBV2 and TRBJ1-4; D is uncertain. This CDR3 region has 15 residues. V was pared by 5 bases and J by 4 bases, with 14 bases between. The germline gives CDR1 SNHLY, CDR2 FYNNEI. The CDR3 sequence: CASSITDGNNEKLFF. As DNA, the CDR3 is TGTGCCAGCAGTATAACGGACGGGAATAATGAAAAACTGTTTTTT.

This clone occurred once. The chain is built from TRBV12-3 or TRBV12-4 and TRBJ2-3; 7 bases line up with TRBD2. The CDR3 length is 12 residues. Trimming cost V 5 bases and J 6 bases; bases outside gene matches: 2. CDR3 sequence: CASSRRGDTQYF. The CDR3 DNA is TGTGCCAGCAGTAGGCGGGGGGATACGCAGTATTTT.

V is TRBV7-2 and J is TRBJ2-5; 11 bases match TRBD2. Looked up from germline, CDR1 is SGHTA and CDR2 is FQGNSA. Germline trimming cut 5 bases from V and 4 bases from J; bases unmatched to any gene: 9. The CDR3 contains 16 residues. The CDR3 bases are TGTGCCAGCAGCACGGTAGCGGGAGGGGGAGGAGAGACCCAGTACTTC. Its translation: CASSTVAGGGGETQYF.

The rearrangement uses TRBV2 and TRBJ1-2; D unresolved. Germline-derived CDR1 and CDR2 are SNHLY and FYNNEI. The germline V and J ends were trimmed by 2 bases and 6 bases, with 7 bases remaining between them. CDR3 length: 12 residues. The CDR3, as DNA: TGTGCCAGCAGTGAATACAGCCATGGCTACACCTTC. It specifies CASSEYSHGYTF.

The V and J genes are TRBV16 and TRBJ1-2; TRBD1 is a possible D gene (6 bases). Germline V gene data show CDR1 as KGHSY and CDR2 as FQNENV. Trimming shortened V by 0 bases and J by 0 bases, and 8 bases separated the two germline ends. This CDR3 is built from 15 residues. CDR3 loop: CASSQSRDTNYGYTF. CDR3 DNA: TGTGCCAGCAGCCAATCTAGGGACACTAACTATGGCTACACCTTC.

CDR3: CASSLGSGSGADTQYF. The CDR3 DNA sequence: TGTGCCAGCAGCTTAGGAAGCGGGAGCGGGGCAGATACGCAGTATTTT. The chain recombines TRBV13 with TRBJ2-3, with 8 bases lining up with TRBD2. V was pared by 0 bases and J by 4 bases, with 6 bases of the junction left unmatched. This CDR3 contains 16 residues. Germline V gives CDR1 PRHDT, CDR2 FYEKMQ (reference sequence). The variable domain in full, completed from reference TRBV13 and TRBJ2-3, reads AAGVIQSPRHLIKEKRETATLKCYPIPRHDTVYWYQQGPGQDPQFLISFYEKMQSDKGSIPDRFSAQQFSDYHSELNMSSLELGDSALYFCASSLGSGSGADTQYFGPGTRLTVL.